Presented here are 27 T cell receptor beta chains from one specimen sequenced in a study of identical twins. TCRdb re-called the 5' RACE reads through MiXCR, storing one row per CDR3 protein. This sample has roughly 500,000 distinct CDR3 sequences, with approximately 22% found just once. The data were also submitted as part of a second study, on T cells expressing NK-cell markers.

The sequencing sample was made of CD4+ T cells sorted from blood. All receptors derive from a woman aged 18-30 years in good health.

CDR3 in amino acids: CSVEEGLAGITNTGELFF. The CDR3 coding sequence is TGCAGCGTTGAAGAGGGACTAGCGGGGATAACGAACACCGGGGAGCTGTTTTTT. The rearrangement joins TRBV29-1 to TRBJ2-2; 13 nucleotides align to TRBD2. Germline lookup yields CDR1 SQVTM and CDR2 ANQGSEA. V lost 0 bases to trimming and J lost 0 bases; unmatched junction nucleotides: 4. There are 18 residues in the CDR3.

The rearrangement links TRBV7-9 to TRBJ2-1; D ambiguous. The CDR3 is made up of 13 amino acids. Between the trimmed V and J ends, which lost 1 base and 15 bases, there was a span of 16 bases. Germline V gene lookup returns CDR1 SEHNR and CDR2 FQNEAQ (reference sequence). The CDR3 loop is CASSLDPFWEPFF. The CDR3 bases are TGTGCCAGCAGCTTAGACCCCTTTTGGGAACCGTTCTTC.

The chain is built from TRBV6-1 and TRBJ2-1, with a possible D match to TRBD2 (5 bases). The V gene's germline CDR1 is MNHNS and CDR2 SASEGT. The ends were cut back, 7 bases at V and 14 bases at J, with 18 bases in the middle. This CDR3 has 12 residues. DNA for the CDR3: TGTGCCAGCATAGAGGGTCCCTGGATGGAGTTCTTC. Translating it yields CASIEGPWMEFF.

There are a few counts of this clonotype. The V gene is TRBV5-1, the J gene TRBJ2-3; D call uncertain. The CDR3 has 11 residues. Germline V lookup: CDR1 SGHRS, CDR2 YFSETQ. Trimming cost V 5 bases and J 8 bases, with 9 bases left between them. The CDR3 loop reads CASRTQSTQYF. For the CDR3, the DNA is TGCGCCAGCAGAACCCAGTCTACGCAGTATTTT. Combining the CDR3 with reference TRBV5-1 and TRBJ2-3 gives the whole variable domain KAGVTQTPRYLIKTRGQQVTLSCSPISGHRSVSWYQQTPGQGLQFLFEYFSETQRNKGNFPGRFSGRQFSNSRSEMNVSTLELGDSALYLCASRTQSTQYFGPGTRLTVL.

The chain is built from TRBV5-1 and TRBJ2-2; D gene uncertain. The germline V and J ends were trimmed by 7 bases and 1 base, with 14 bases remaining between them. The germline CDR1 and CDR2 sequences are SGHRS and YFSETQ. This CDR3 region has 15 residues. This CDR3 reads CASSRVALNTGELFF. The DNA for the CDR3 is TGCGCCAGCTCTCGGGTGGCGCTGAACACCGGGGAGCTGTTTTTT.

The chain links TRBV20-1 to TRBJ2-1; D is perhaps TRBD1 or TRBD2 (5 bases each). Trimming took 5 bases from V and 0 from J, leaving 26 bases between them. CDR3 length equals 19 residues. CDR1 DFQATT and CDR2 SNEGSKA come from the germline V gene (reference sequence). CDR3 sequence (DNA): TGCAGTGCTTTAGATAGAGAGGGGCTTGAGCGAAGCTCCTACAATGAGCAGTTCTTC. Residues: CSALDREGLERSSYNEQFF.

The chain carries TRBV7-6 and TRBJ2-1; the D gene is possibly TRBD2 (6 bases). This CDR3 region has 15 residues. V lost 5 bases and J lost 6, with 17 bases in between. Germline V gene sequence: CDR1 SGHVS, CDR2 FNYEAQ. DNA of the CDR3: TGTGCCAGCAGCCGAGCCGGGACTTTCTTCAATGAGCAGTTCTTC. It encodes CASSRAGTFFNEQFF. Based on the CDR3 plus reference TRBV7-6 and TRBJ2-1, the full variable domain is GAGVSQSPRYKVTKRGQDVALRCDPISGHVSLYWYRQALGQGPEFLTYFNYEAQQDKSGLPNDRFSAERPEGSISTLTIQRTEQRDSAMYRCASSRAGTFFNEQFFGPGTRLTVL.

The chain has TRBV9 and TRBJ1-1; D possibly corresponds to TRBD1 (5 bases). The germline gives CDR1 SGDLS, CDR2 YYNGEE. Deletions cut 2 bases from V and 7 bases from J, with 18 bases between. The CDR3 is made up of 15 amino acids. CDR3: CASSVGGYPLIEAFF. DNA of the CDR3: TGTGCCAGCAGCGTGGGGGGGTACCCATTGATTGAAGCTTTCTTT. The whole variable domain, remainder taken from reference TRBV9 and TRBJ1-1, is DSGVTQTPKHLITATGQRVTLRCSPRSGDLSVYWYQQSLDQGLQFLIQYYNGEERAKGNILERFSAQQFPDLHSELNLSSLELGDSALYFCASSVGGYPLIEAFFGQGTRLTVV.

Ten or more counts support this clonotype. The J gene is TRBJ2-3, the V gene TRBV12-3 or TRBV12-4; 9 nucleotides match TRBD2. CDR3 length: 15 amino acids. Trimming cost V 6 bases and J 6 bases; bases outside gene matches: 10. The CDR3 here is CASSVTSGERDTQYF. The CDR3 coding sequence is TGTGCCAGCAGCGTGACTAGCGGCGAGCGGGATACGCAGTATTTT.

The chain is built from TRBV15 and TRBJ1-1; D remains unclear. CDR1 and CDR2 (germline): LNHNV, YYDKDF (reference sequence). The germline V and J ends were trimmed by 4 bases and 4 bases, with 13 bases remaining between them. The length of the CDR3 is 14 residues. Written as DNA, the CDR3 is TGTGCCACCAGCATCGACACTTGGTCCACTGAAGCTTTCTTT. Amino acid sequence: CATSIDTWSTEAFF.

This rearrangement joins TRBV6-4 to TRBJ2-1; the D is unclear. Germline CDR1 reads MRHNA; CDR2 reads SNTAGT. Trimming shortened V by 3 bases and J by 6 bases, and 9 bases separated the two germline ends. This CDR3 has 13 residues. CDR3 residues: CASSDVSTNEQFF. In nucleotides, the CDR3 is TGTGCCAGCAGTGATGTCTCGACCAATGAGCAGTTCTTC.

This clonotype has a handful of counts. V and J are TRBV7-2 and TRBJ2-7; D gene uncertain. V lost 5 bases and J 9 bases, leaving 14 bases between the germline ends. The CDR3 extends over 12 amino acids. Germline lookup yields CDR1 SGHTA and CDR2 FQGNSA. In nucleotides, the CDR3 is TGTGCCAGCAGCCTAGACCTCCGTGGGCAGTACTTC. It specifies CASSLDLRGQYF.

The chain joins TRBV10-1 to TRBJ2-3; TRBD2 matches 11 bases. The V segment lost 4 bases and the J segment 4 bases; nucleotides outside the gene matches: 4. This CDR3 region has 15 residues. Per germline, CDR1 WNHNN and CDR2 SYGVQD (reference sequence). CDR3 nucleotides: TGCGCCAGCAGTGCAGGGACTAGCGGCGCAGATACGCAGTATTTT. Protein sequence: CASSAGTSGADTQYF.

Only a few counts were recorded for this clonotype. The chain couples TRBV5-1 to TRBJ1-2; no reliable D call. This CDR3 has 12 amino acids. The ends were cut back, 0 bases at V and 8 bases at J, with 8 bases in the middle. Germline V gives CDR1 SGHRS, CDR2 YFSETQ. The CDR3 here is CASSLGPRGYTF. CDR3 coding DNA: TGCGCCAGCAGCTTGGGACCGCGAGGCTACACCTTC.

The CDR3 region has the DNA TGTGCCAGCATTCTAGACCGGGACTTAGCTCGTGATACGCAGTATTTT. It encodes CASILDRDLARDTQYF. J is TRBJ2-3 and V is TRBV6-1; the D gene is possibly TRBD2 (6 bases). Per germline, CDR1 MNHNS and CDR2 SASEGT. Trimming took off 7 bases at V and 6 bases at J, with 23 bases between the two ends. This CDR3 comprises 16 residues.

This chain uses TRBV20-1 with TRBJ2-2; D gene unclear. Trimming cost V 6 bases and J 7 bases, with 9 bases left between them. Germline V gene sequence: CDR1 DFQATT, CDR2 SNEGSKA (reference sequence). The CDR3 totals 11 residues. The CDR3 here is CSADRLGELFF. As DNA, the CDR3 is TGCAGTGCGGACCGACTCGGGGAGCTGTTTTTT.

This clonotype has a handful of counts. The rearrangement uses TRBV6-1 and TRBJ2-3; 8 nucleotides match TRBD1. The CDR3 has 13 residues. Looked up from germline, CDR1 is MNHNS and CDR2 is SASEGT. With 6 bases clipped from V and 6 bases from J, the junction kept 5 bases outside the gene matches. This CDR3 reads CASSTRGRDTQYF. CDR3 DNA: TGTGCCAGCAGCACCAGGGGGCGGGATACGCAGTATTTT.

At least ten counts were recorded for this clonotype. The chain combines TRBV12-3 or TRBV12-4 with TRBJ2-7, with D possibly being TRBD1 (6 bases). V lost 9 bases, J lost 5 bases, and 14 bases lay in between. The length of the CDR3 is 12 residues. CDR3 residues: CARRGSGDEQYF. As DNA, the CDR3 is TGTGCCAGGAGGGGATCAGGGGACGAGCAGTACTTC.

The chain joins TRBV6-2 or TRBV6-3 to TRBJ2-1; a possible D gene is TRBD1 (6 bases). Germline loops: CDR1 MNHEY, CDR2 SVGEGT. The V end lost 6 bases, the J end lost 7 bases, and 13 bases lay between the germline ends. The CDR3 sequence is 13 residues long. This CDR3 reads CASSSIDRNEQFF. In nucleotides, the CDR3 is TGTGCCAGCAGCTCTATCGACAGGAATGAGCAGTTCTTC.

This clonotype was detected only a few times. The J gene is TRBJ2-7, the V gene TRBV5-1; D uncertain. CDR3 length: 14 residues. V lost 3 bases, J lost 0 bases, and 10 bases lay in between. Germline V gene sequence: CDR1 SGHRS, CDR2 YFSETQ. CDR3 bases: TGCGCCAGCAGCTGGACCGTAGGCTCCTACGAGCAGTACTTC. Amino acid sequence: CASSWTVGSYEQYF.

The chain has TRBV5-1 and TRBJ2-7, with D possibly being TRBD1 (6 bases). Germline V gene lookup returns CDR1 SGHRS and CDR2 YFSETQ. Trimming left V 7 bases short and J 3 bases short, with 20 bases between. The CDR3 length is 15 residues. CDR3 coding DNA: TGCGCCAGCGGGGAGTCGACAGGCCTTGGCTACGAGCAGTACTTC. As protein: CASGESTGLGYEQYF.

This clonotype was seen only a few times. The chain employs TRBV20-1 and TRBJ1-5; TRBD1 matches at 9 bases. Germline V gene data show CDR1 as DFQATT and CDR2 as SNEGSKA (reference sequence). With 5 bases clipped from V and 7 bases from J, the junction kept 6 bases outside the gene matches. This CDR3 is 13 amino acids long. The CDR3 region has the DNA TGCAGTGCTCGACAGGGGGGTGGGCAGCCCCAGCATTTT. This sequence encodes CSARQGGGQPQHF.

This clonotype was counted only a few times. J is TRBJ1-1 and V is TRBV20-1, with a weak D call TRBD1 (6 bases). Germline V gene lookup returns CDR1 DFQATT and CDR2 SNEGSKA (reference sequence). This CDR3 is built from 13 residues. V shed 4 bases and J shed 2 bases, with 11 bases lying between them. CDR3: CSAKIGGNTEAFF. In DNA, the CDR3 is TGCAGTGCTAAGATAGGGGGAAACACTGAAGCTTTCTTT.

The gene calls are TRBV12-3 or TRBV12-4 and TRBJ2-2, with TRBD2 matching over 10 bases. The CDR3 covers 19 residues. With V trimmed by 8 bases and J by 0 bases, 15 bases remained unmatched. The CDR3 sequence: CASSRLRTSGVANTGELFF. The CDR3 coding sequence is TGTGCCAGCTCTCGCCTGCGGACTAGCGGCGTAGCGAACACCGGGGAGCTGTTTTTT.

This rearrangement joins TRBV6-1 to TRBJ2-3, with D perhaps matching TRBD2 (6 bases). V was cut by 7 bases and J by 3 bases, with 14 bases left in between. CDR1 MNHNS and CDR2 SASEGT come from the germline V gene. The CDR3 length is 14 residues. The CDR3 spells CASTPGGRTDTQYF. Written as DNA, the CDR3 is TGTGCCAGCACCCCCGGAGGGAGGACAGATACGCAGTATTTT.

This clonotype was seen a handful of times. The chain employs TRBV20-1 and TRBJ1-5; 10 bases align to TRBD1. The ends lost 8 bases at V and 5 bases at J; junction bases unmatched: 6. The CDR3 covers 13 residues. CDR1 is DFQATT and CDR2 is SNEGSKA in the germline V gene (reference sequence). The CDR3: CSTSGTGDQPQHF. DNA of the CDR3: TGCAGTACATCCGGGACAGGGGATCAGCCCCAGCATTTT.

This clonotype was observed a handful of times. The chain has TRBV7-2 and TRBJ2-7; 9 bases map to TRBD2. CDR3 size: 13 residues. Losses at the gene ends were 5 bases for V and 4 bases for J; bases not matched to a gene: 3. Germline-derived CDR1 and CDR2 are SGHTA and FQGNSA. The CDR3 DNA follows: TGTGCCAGCAGCCCTAGCGGGGCGTACGAGCAGTACTTC. Protein: CASSPSGAYEQYF.